This T cell receptor beta chain stems from a study of shared clonotypes between healthy human individuals. Germline loops: CDR1 MNHNS, CDR2 SASEGT. The CDR3 length is 13 residues. The germline V and J ends were trimmed by 6 bases and 0 bases, with 8 bases remaining between them. Using immunoSEQ multiplex PCR, the repertoire was profiled, and TCRdb retains in-frame clones only, with some absent. This sample has around 500,000 clones, with 79% found just once. Sequenced material: PBMCs. This chain links TRBV6-1 with TRBJ1-1; D not certain. The TCR was taken from a woman aged 40 to 49 in good health. Some clones in this sample may be carry-over from other donors' samples. The CDR3 is CASRQLVNTEAFF. The CDR3 region has the DNA TGTGCCAGCAGACAACTAGTGAACACTGAAGCTTTCTTT.